This section outlines one T cell receptor (beta chain) sequence together with its context. The table came from immunoSEQ multiplex PCR; TCRdb's copy has only in-frame clones and leaves some out. The sample yields under 400,000 clones, around 87% seen once. This record comes from a study of blood T cell repertoires in COVID-19. Study as a whole: Cohort 3 donors were reported recovered after two negative PCRs, clearance, or symptom resolution. Material from acute and convalescent COVID-19 was sourced from the United States, Italy and Spain.

The germline gives CDR1 SGHVS, CDR2 FQNEAQ. Losses at the gene ends were 4 bases for V and 2 bases for J; bases not matched to a gene: 7. The CDR3 runs to 15 residues. The receptor was isolated from a man aged 35 to 55 in a cohort exposed to, infected with or recovered from COVID-19 (not recorded which). The sequenced material came from PBMCs or T cells enriched from blood (not recorded which). This rearrangement joins TRBV7-8 to TRBJ2-5, with 7 bases lining up with TRBD2. The CDR3 loop is CASSSRLAGQETQYF. The CDR3 region has the DNA TGTGCCAGCAGCTCCAGACTAGCTGGTCAAGAGACCCAGTACTTC.